These 17 T cell receptor beta chains came from one sample sequenced in a study of T cell repertoires in cytomegalovirus infection. In TCRdb, the reads were re-called with MiXCR into one record per CDR3 protein. This table holds approximately 990,000 distinct CDR3 sequences, around 32% found once. Which antigens these TCRs recognize remains unknown. Sequenced material: cultured CD8+ T cells from PBMCs, taken from culture after CMV antigen stimulation. The origin of the receptors is a human donor in good health (CMV status not recorded). Some clones in this sample may be carry-over from other donors' samples.

The rearrangement links TRBV7-8 to TRBJ2-3; D not certain. The V gene's germline CDR1 is SGHVS and CDR2 FQNEAQ. This CDR3 is 13 amino acids long. V lost 3 bases and J lost 2, with 6 bases in between. The CDR3: CASSLAFTDTQYF. The CDR3 coding sequence is TGTGCCAGCAGCTTGGCTTTCACAGATACGCAGTATTTT.

As for this clonotype: This may arise from a read error, as a much more abundant clone is one base away. The gene calls are TRBV6-1 and TRBJ1-5; 7 bases match TRBD1. The CDR3 loop spans 16 amino acids. In germline, CDR1 is MNHNS, CDR2 SASEGT. V lost 2 bases and J lost 3; bases outside the gene matches: 7. In nucleotides, the CDR3 is TGTGCCAGCAGTGAATTTAAGGGGGCTTCCAATCAGCCCCAGCATTTT. Its protein is CASSEFKGASNQPQHF.

The V and J genes are TRBV7-6 and TRBJ2-1; 13 bases are shared with TRBD2. This CDR3 has 16 residues. J gave up 5 bases and V 1 base, and 2 bases lay outside the gene matches. Germline V gene data show CDR1 as SGHVS and CDR2 as FNYEAQ. CDR3 sequence (DNA): TGTGCCAGCAGCTTAGGGGGGACTAGCGGGAACAATGAGCAGTTCTTC. It specifies CASSLGGTSGNNEQFF.

There are a few counts of this clonotype. V usage is TRBV28 and J usage is TRBJ1-2; D unresolved. V was clipped by 7 bases and J by 5 bases, with 14 bases between them. The CDR3 is 13 amino acids. Looked up from germline, CDR1 is MDHEN and CDR2 is SYDVKM. The CDR3 sequence is CASMGDTDYGYTF. CDR3 bases: TGTGCCAGCATGGGCGACACGGATTATGGCTACACCTTC.

The chain carries TRBV6-1 and TRBJ2-7; D could derive from TRBD1 or TRBD2 (5 bases each). The CDR3 is made up of 16 amino acids. Germline CDR1 MNHNS, CDR2 SASEGT. Deletions cut 3 bases from V and 0 bases from J, with 15 bases between. The CDR3 is CASSDGTPGFSYEQYF. In DNA, the CDR3 is TGTGCCAGCAGTGACGGGACCCCGGGGTTCTCCTACGAGCAGTACTTC.

CDR3 DNA: TGCGCCAGCAGTCCTCCGGACCTACGGTGGGCCTACGAGCAGTACGTC. This translates into CASSPPDLRWAYEQYV. The rearrangement uses TRBV23-1 and TRBJ2-7; no firm D call. TRBV23-1 belongs to the ORF category, with a function that is uncertain. V was clipped by 4 bases and J by 2 bases, with 18 bases between them. CDR3 length: 16 amino acids.

For the CDR3, the DNA is TGTGCCAGCAGTTTAAACCGGTACTATGGCTACACCTTC. Translated, it gives CASSLNRYYGYTF. The J gene is TRBJ1-2, the V gene TRBV27; D is unclear. CDR1 MNHEY and CDR2 SMNVEV come from the germline V gene (reference sequence). V shed 2 bases and J shed 3 bases, with 7 bases lying between them. The CDR3 runs to 13 residues.

The chain has TRBV5-1 and TRBJ2-3; the D is unclear. Germline V gives CDR1 SGHRS, CDR2 YFSETQ. The CDR3 totals 16 residues. V was clipped by 2 bases and J by 0 bases, with 13 bases between them. The CDR3 sequence: CASSLLESPSTDTQYF. In DNA, the CDR3 is TGCGCCAGCAGCTTACTGGAGTCTCCTAGCACAGATACGCAGTATTTT.

This clonotype was counted many times. CDR3 DNA sequence: TGTGCCAGCAGCTTAGAACTAGCGGGGGCGGGTGAGCAGTTCTTC. It is translated as CASSLELAGAGEQFF. V gene TRBV7-2 combines with J gene TRBJ2-1; 11 bases line up with TRBD2. Trimming at V came to 1 base and at J to 9 bases, leaving 5 bases not matched to a gene. The CDR3 contains 15 residues. Germline CDR1 reads SGHTA; CDR2 reads FQGNSA.

The chain has TRBV19 and TRBJ2-1; 7 bases line up with TRBD1. CDR3 length: 16 amino acids. J lost 8 bases, V lost 7 bases, and 17 bases had no gene match. CDR1 is LNHDA, CDR2 SQIVND, per germline (reference sequence). As DNA, the CDR3 is TGTGCCAGTAAAAAAGGGGGCATGGATGCCTCTTATGAGCAGTTCTTC. Protein sequence: CASKKGGMDASYEQFF.

In this sample, this clonotype turned up a few times. The chain couples TRBV4-1 to TRBJ2-1; weak D call: TRBD1 (5 bases). Germline V gene lookup returns CDR1 MGHRA and CDR2 YSYEKL. V lost 1 base and J lost 8, with 9 bases in between. The CDR3 covers 13 residues. This CDR3 reads CASSQVGADEQFF. In DNA form, the CDR3 reads TGCGCCAGCAGCCAAGTAGGGGCCGATGAGCAGTTCTTC.

The chain recombines TRBV6-1 with TRBJ2-7; D call uncertain. The length of the CDR3 is 13 residues. V was shortened by 0 bases and J by 0 bases, with 3 bases between the two germline ends. Germline lookup yields CDR1 MNHNS and CDR2 SASEGT. CDR3 nucleotide sequence: TGTGCCAGCAGTGAAGCCAGCTCCTACGAGCAGTACTTC. It encodes CASSEASSYEQYF.

This clonotype was counted only a few times. This chain connects TRBV7-8 to TRBJ2-3; TRBD2 agrees at 7 bases. The trim removed 8 bases at V and 5 bases at J, leaving 13 bases unmatched. From germline, CDR1 is SGHVS and CDR2 FQNEAQ. There are 15 residues in the CDR3. The CDR3 nucleotides are TGTGCCAGCTCCCCCCGGGGAGGGTGGGGAGATACGCAGTATTTT. Translated, it gives CASSPRGGWGDTQYF.

The V call is TRBV12-3 or TRBV12-4, the J call TRBJ2-1; 8 bases align to TRBD2. The CDR3 spans 12 residues. After removal of 9 bases from V and 7 bases from J, the junction contained 5 bases not matched to a gene. CDR3 loop: CASRGGLNEQFF. In DNA, the CDR3 is TGTGCCAGTCGGGGGGGCCTAAATGAGCAGTTCTTC.

This clonotype showed up just once. This rearrangement joins TRBV6-5 to TRBJ1-2; 10 bases are a match to TRBD1. In germline, CDR1 is MNHEY, CDR2 SVGAGI. J gave up 4 bases and V 0 bases, and 5 bases lay outside the gene matches. This CDR3 comprises 16 residues. The CDR3 coding sequence is TGTGCCAGCAGTTACTCGGACAGGGGGGTATTCTATGGCTACACCTTC. It is translated as CASSYSDRGVFYGYTF.

V is TRBV6-6 and J is TRBJ1-2, with D perhaps TRBD1 (5 bases). CDR1 is MNHNY, CDR2 SVGAGI, per germline (reference sequence). CDR3 length equals 11 residues. The V gene lost 8 bases and the J gene lost 6 bases, with 10 bases spanning the gap. The CDR3 DNA is TGTGCCAGCGAGGGGCTACATGGCTACACCTTC. This sequence encodes CASEGLHGYTF.

This clonotype has a count of ten or more. This chain links TRBV7-2 with TRBJ2-1; 7 nucleotides agree with TRBD2. This CDR3 has 15 residues. The V gene's germline CDR1 is SGHTA and CDR2 FQGNSA. V trimming: 4 bases; J trimming: 5 bases; junction bases outside the gene matches: 8. As DNA, the CDR3 is TGTGCCAGCAGCTCCGAGACTAGCTTCCACAATGAGCAGTTCTTC. It encodes CASSSETSFHNEQFF.